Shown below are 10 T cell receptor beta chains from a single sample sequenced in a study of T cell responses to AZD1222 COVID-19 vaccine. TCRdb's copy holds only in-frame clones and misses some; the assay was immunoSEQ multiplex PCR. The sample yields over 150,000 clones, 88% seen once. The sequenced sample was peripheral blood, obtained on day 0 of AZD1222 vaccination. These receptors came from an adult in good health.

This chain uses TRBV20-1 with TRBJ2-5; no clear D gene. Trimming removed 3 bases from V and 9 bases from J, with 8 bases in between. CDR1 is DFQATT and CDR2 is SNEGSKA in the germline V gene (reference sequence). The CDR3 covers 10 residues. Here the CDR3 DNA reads TGCAGTGCTAGTAGGTTAGCCCAGTACTTC. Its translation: CSASRLAQYF.

CDR3 residues: CASSWGENMNTEAFF. CDR3 DNA sequence: TGTGCCAGCAGCTGGGGGGAAAACATGAACACTGAAGCTTTCTTT. The chain combines TRBV7-2 with TRBJ1-1; D is possibly TRBD1 (5 bases). The CDR3 extends over 15 amino acids. Germline CDR1 SGHTA, CDR2 FQGNSA. The V gene lost 4 bases and the J gene lost 0 bases, with 12 bases spanning the gap.

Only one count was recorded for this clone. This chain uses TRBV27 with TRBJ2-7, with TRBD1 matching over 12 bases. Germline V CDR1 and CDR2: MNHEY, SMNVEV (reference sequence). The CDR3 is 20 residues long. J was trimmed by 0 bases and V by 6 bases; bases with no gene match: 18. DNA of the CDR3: TGTGCCAGCAGACTCATCAGAGGGACAGGGGGCAAACCGTTCTCCTACGAGCAGTACTTC. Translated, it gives CASRLIRGTGGKPFSYEQYF.

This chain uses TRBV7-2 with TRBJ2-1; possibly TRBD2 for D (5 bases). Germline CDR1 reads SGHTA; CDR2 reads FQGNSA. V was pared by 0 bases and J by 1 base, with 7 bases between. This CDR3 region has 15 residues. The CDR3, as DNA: TGTGCCAGCAGCTTAGCGGCGGGTTCCTACAATGAGCAGTTCTTC. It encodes CASSLAAGSYNEQFF.

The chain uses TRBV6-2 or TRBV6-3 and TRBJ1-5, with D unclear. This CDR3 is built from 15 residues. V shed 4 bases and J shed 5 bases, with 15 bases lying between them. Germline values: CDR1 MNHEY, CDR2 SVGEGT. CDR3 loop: CASSSLAGYHQPQHF. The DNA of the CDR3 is TGTGCCAGCAGTTCCCTCGCGGGCTACCATCAGCCCCAGCATTTT.

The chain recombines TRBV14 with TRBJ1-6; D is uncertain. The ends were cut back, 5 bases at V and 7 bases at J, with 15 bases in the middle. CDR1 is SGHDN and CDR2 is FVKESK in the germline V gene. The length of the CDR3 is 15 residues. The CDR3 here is CASSLFRVGNSPLHF. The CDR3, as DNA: TGTGCCAGCAGCTTATTTAGAGTGGGCAATTCACCCCTCCACTTT.

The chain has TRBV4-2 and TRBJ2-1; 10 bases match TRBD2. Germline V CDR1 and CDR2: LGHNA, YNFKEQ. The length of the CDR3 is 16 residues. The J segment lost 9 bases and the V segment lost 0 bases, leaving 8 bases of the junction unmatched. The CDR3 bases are TGTGCCAGCAGCCAAGATACGGCTAGCGGGGGAGTTGAGCAGTTCTTC. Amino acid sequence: CASSQDTASGGVEQFF.

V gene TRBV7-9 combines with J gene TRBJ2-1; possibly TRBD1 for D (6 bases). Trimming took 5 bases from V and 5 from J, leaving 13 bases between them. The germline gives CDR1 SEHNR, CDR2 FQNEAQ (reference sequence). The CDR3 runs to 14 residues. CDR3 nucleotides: TGTGCCAGCAGCAAAGGGGGACGGGACAATGAGCAGTTCTTC. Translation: CASSKGGRDNEQFF.

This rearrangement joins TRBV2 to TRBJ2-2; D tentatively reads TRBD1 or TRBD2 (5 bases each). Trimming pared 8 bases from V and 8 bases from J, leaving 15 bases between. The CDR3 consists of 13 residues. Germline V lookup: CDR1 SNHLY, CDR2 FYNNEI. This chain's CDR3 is CASPRARGGELFF. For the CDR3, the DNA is TGTGCCAGCCCCAGGGCCCGAGGGGGGGAGCTGTTTTTT.

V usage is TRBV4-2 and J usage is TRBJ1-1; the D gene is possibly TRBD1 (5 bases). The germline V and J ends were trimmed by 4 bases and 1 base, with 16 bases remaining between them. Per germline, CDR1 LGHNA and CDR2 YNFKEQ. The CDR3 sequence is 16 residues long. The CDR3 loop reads CASSPGEAGQNTEAFF. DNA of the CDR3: TGTGCCAGCAGCCCTGGAGAGGCAGGGCAGAACACTGAAGCTTTCTTT.